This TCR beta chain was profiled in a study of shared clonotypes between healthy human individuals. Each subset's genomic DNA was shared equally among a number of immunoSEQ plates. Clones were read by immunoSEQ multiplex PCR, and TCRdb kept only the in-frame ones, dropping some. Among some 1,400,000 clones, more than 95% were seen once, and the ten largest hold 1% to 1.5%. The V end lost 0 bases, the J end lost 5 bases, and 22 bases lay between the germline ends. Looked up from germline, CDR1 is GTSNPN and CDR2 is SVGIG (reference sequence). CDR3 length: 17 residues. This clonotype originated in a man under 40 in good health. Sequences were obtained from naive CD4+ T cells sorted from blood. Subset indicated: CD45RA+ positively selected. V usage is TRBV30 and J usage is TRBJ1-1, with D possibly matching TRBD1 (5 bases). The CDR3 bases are TGTGCCTGGAGTGTTGACCGGACATCTGGTGGGTTTACTGAAGCTTTCTTT. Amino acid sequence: CAWSVDRTSGGFTEAFF.